The 2 T cell receptor beta chains below all came from one sample that was sequenced in a study of memory CD4+ T cells and cytomegalovirus serostatus (dated by TCRdb to about 2019). The library came from the immunoSEQ multiplex PCR assay. This immuneACCESS table, as held by TCRdb, lists in-frame sequences with V and J called but not all clones. Of the missing ones, under half trace to an unresolved V gene in checked studies; the others have no known cause. In all, the sample holds roughly 53,000 clones, and around three quarters of those were seen once. The ten largest clones represent approximately 1.5% of the sample. Single viable CD3+CD4+CD8-CD45RO+ cells were sorted as memory CD4+ T cells on a FACSAria II. Source material: memory CD4+ T cells from blood. The source of these receptors is an adult in good health and CMV-seronegative.

This clone appeared a few times. The chain carries TRBV10-1 and TRBJ2-3, with 11 bases fitting TRBD2. The CDR3 totals 16 residues. Losses at the gene ends were 5 bases for V and 0 bases for J; bases not matched to a gene: 4. CDR1 and CDR2 (germline): WNHNN, SYGVQD (reference sequence). DNA for the CDR3: TGCGCCAGCAGTTTGGGACTAGCGGCTAGCACAGATACGCAGTATTTT. Residues: CASSLGLAASTDTQYF.

The genes are TRBV7-6 and TRBJ1-5; 9 nucleotides align to TRBD1. There are 16 residues in the CDR3. V trimming: 1 base; J trimming: 3 bases; junction bases outside the gene matches: 4. Germline V gene lookup returns CDR1 SGHVS and CDR2 FNYEAQ. Here the CDR3 reads CASSLGTGAVNQPQHF. In nucleotides, the CDR3 is TGTGCCAGCAGCTTAGGGACAGGGGCAGTCAATCAGCCCCAGCATTTT. The whole variable domain, remainder taken from reference TRBV7-6 and TRBJ1-5, is GAGVSQSPRYKVTKRGQDVALRCDPISGHVSLYWYRQALGQGPEFLTYFNYEAQQDKSGLPNDRFSAERPEGSISTLTIQRTEQRDSAMYRCASSLGTGAVNQPQHFGDGTRLSIL.